The 30 T cell receptor beta chains below all came from one sample that was sequenced in a study of T cell responses to AZD1222 COVID-19 vaccine. Profiled with immunoSEQ multiplex PCR; TCRdb holds only in-frame clones, not every one. The sample has just under 150,000 clones, more than 70% seen once; the top ten hold 5% to 5.5%. Here the sequenced sample was peripheral blood, taken 28 days after the second AZD1222 dose. These TCRs come from an adult who received the AZD1222 COVID-19 vaccine.

This clone was observed a handful of times. The chain links TRBV4-2 to TRBJ2-1; perhaps TRBD2 as D (5 bases). The CDR3 covers 16 residues. The germline CDR1 and CDR2 sequences are LGHNA and YNFKEQ. V was clipped by 1 base and J by 5 bases, with 15 bases between them. The CDR3 reads CASSQGDYLPNNEQFF. The CDR3 DNA is TGTGCCAGCAGCCAAGGTGACTACCTCCCCAACAATGAGCAGTTCTTC.

The chain is built from TRBV28 and TRBJ2-7; D call uncertain. Per germline, CDR1 MDHEN and CDR2 SYDVKM. The CDR3 contains 14 residues. Between the trimmed V and J ends, which lost 2 bases and 2 bases, there was a span of 10 bases. The CDR3 bases are TGTGCCAGCAGTTTAGGCCTCGGAGCCTACGAGCAGTACTTC. Its translation: CASSLGLGAYEQYF.

The chain uses TRBV27 and TRBJ2-1, with D possibly matching TRBD1 (5 bases). Per germline, CDR1 MNHEY and CDR2 SMNVEV (reference sequence). The CDR3 runs 13 residues. Trimming shortened V by 2 bases and J by 7 bases, and 9 bases separated the two germline ends. The CDR3 spells CASSLAQGNEQFF. For the CDR3, the DNA is TGTGCCAGCAGTTTAGCCCAGGGAAATGAGCAGTTCTTC.

The CDR3 bases are TGTGCCAGCAGCCAAGCAGGGACTGAAAAACTGTTTTTT. It is translated as CASSQAGTEKLFF. The chain uses TRBV14 and TRBJ1-4, with a possible D match to TRBD1 (5 bases). V dropped 1 base and J dropped 7 bases, with 7 bases sitting between them. The CDR3 is 13 residues long. Germline loops: CDR1 SGHDN, CDR2 FVKESK.

This clone was counted once. The chain joins TRBV28 to TRBJ2-7; 9 bases are shared with TRBD1. Germline loops: CDR1 MDHEN, CDR2 SYDVKM. This CDR3 has 15 residues. Trimming took 0 bases from V and 4 from J; bases not matched to a gene: 4. The CDR3 loop reads CASSLWGTGSYEQYF. CDR3 nucleotides: TGTGCCAGCAGTTTATGGGGGACAGGGTCTTACGAGCAGTACTTC.

This rearrangement joins TRBV6-5 to TRBJ1-1, with D possibly matching TRBD1 (5 bases). CDR1 and CDR2 from the germline V gene are MNHEY and SVGAGI. The CDR3 spans 13 residues. Trimming took off 6 bases at V and 0 bases at J, with 8 bases between the two ends. This CDR3 reads CASSPQVNTEAFF. As DNA, the CDR3 is TGTGCCAGCAGCCCACAGGTGAACACTGAAGCTTTCTTT.

With respect to this clone: This CDR3 fails to terminate in the conserved phenylalanine or tryptophan, so it likely reflects a read error. The DNA is left out, because the CDR3 cannot be placed on it with certainty; the CDR3 is given as TCRdb lists it. The chain is built from TRBV20-1 and TRBJ1-1. A total of 8 residues make up the CDR3, ends included. Germline V gives CDR1 DFQATT, CDR2 SNEGSKA (reference sequence). CDR3 loop: CSVPPTSI.

J is TRBJ2-7 and V is TRBV29-1; D remains ambiguous. The V end was cut by 6 bases, the J end by 0 bases, with 15 bases between. Germline values: CDR1 SQVTM, CDR2 ANQGSEA. This CDR3 has 14 residues. The CDR3 protein is CSVQTVLSSYEQYF. The CDR3 coding sequence is TGCAGCGTCCAAACAGTTCTCAGCTCCTACGAGCAGTACTTC.

The count of this clone is one. The gene calls are TRBV6-6 and TRBJ2-7; 8 nucleotides align to TRBD1. The germline V gene has CDR1 MNHNY and CDR2 SVGAGI (reference sequence). V gave up 11 bases and J gave up 5 bases; unmatched junction bases: 17. CDR3 length equals 15 residues. DNA of the CDR3: TGTGCCGCCTGTGGTATGGACAGGGATAAGGACGAGCAGTACTTC. Encoded protein: CAACGMDRDKDEQYF.

This clone was recorded only once. This chain connects TRBV3-1 (or the pseudogene TRBV3-2) to TRBJ2-7; D assignment may be TRBD1 or TRBD2 (5 bases each). Germline-derived CDR1 and CDR2 are LGHDT and YNNKEL (reference sequence). Trimming cost V 3 bases and J 5 bases, with 14 bases left between them. The CDR3 has 14 amino acids. DNA for the CDR3: TGTGCCAGCAGCCACCTAAAAAGGGACCACGAGCAGTACTTC. The encoded protein is CASSHLKRDHEQYF.

The chain has TRBV15 and TRBJ2-4; tentatively, D is TRBD2 (6 bases). The CDR3 length is 17 residues. CDR1 and CDR2 (germline): LNHNV, YYDKDF (reference sequence). V lost 0 bases to trimming and J lost 0 bases, with 12 bases between them. CDR3 loop: CATSRDVSSEAKNIQYF. The CDR3 DNA reads TGTGCCACCAGCAGAGACGTGTCTAGCGAAGCCAAAAACATTCAGTACTTC.

V is TRBV18 and J is TRBJ1-1, with 8 bases identical to TRBD1. The CDR3 totals 13 residues. From germline, CDR1 is KGHSH and CDR2 LQKENI. Trimming removed 6 bases from V and 7 bases from J; junction bases left unmatched: 7. The CDR3 reads CASSLGTGNEAFF. In nucleotides, the CDR3 is TGTGCCAGCTCCCTCGGGACAGGCAATGAAGCTTTCTTT.

This chain links TRBV27 with TRBJ2-1; 9 bases are shared with TRBD2. The trim removed 7 bases at V and 8 bases at J, leaving 15 bases unmatched. There are 16 residues in the CDR3. CDR1 is MNHEY and CDR2 is SMNVEV in the germline V gene (reference sequence). Written as DNA, the CDR3 is TGTGCCAGCACCCCCGTCGGTGGCGGGGGGGCCGATGAGCAGTTCTTC. It is translated as CASTPVGGGGADEQFF.

Only one count was recorded for this clone. The chain recombines TRBV18 with TRBJ1-1; maybe TRBD1 (6 bases). Germline loops: CDR1 KGHSH, CDR2 LQKENI. The CDR3 runs 15 residues. Trimming took off 1 base at V and 4 bases at J, with 13 bases between the two ends. The CDR3 spells CASSPQEGGGTEAFF. In DNA form, the CDR3 reads TGTGCCAGCTCACCACAGGAGGGAGGGGGCACTGAAGCTTTCTTT.

The chain carries TRBV2 and TRBJ2-1, with 9 positions matching TRBD2. CDR3 length equals 17 residues. Germline V CDR1 and CDR2: SNHLY, FYNNEI. V gave up 7 bases and J gave up 2 bases; unmatched junction bases: 12. CDR3 in amino acids: CASNKDSRGGPYNEQFF. The CDR3 coding sequence is TGTGCCAGCAATAAGGACTCGCGGGGGGGGCCCTACAATGAGCAGTTCTTC.

Here the CDR3 DNA reads TGTGCCAGCAGCGGAGGACAGCTTTACGAGCAGTACTTC. Residues: CASSGGQLYEQYF. This sequence joins TRBV9 and TRBJ2-7, with a weak D call TRBD1 (6 bases). This CDR3 has 13 residues. Germline assignment: CDR1 SGDLS and CDR2 YYNGEE. Trimming took 3 bases from V and 4 from J, leaving 11 bases between them.

This clone turned up a few times. The rearrangement links TRBV7-2 to TRBJ2-3, with TRBD2 as a possible D gene (7 bases). V gave up 5 bases and J gave up 4 bases, with 19 bases separating them. This CDR3 has 16 amino acids. CDR1 is SGHTA and CDR2 is FQGNSA in the germline V gene. The CDR3 DNA sequence: TGTGCCAGCAGCCCCCCCCCTGGCGGGGGCTCAGATACGCAGTATTTT. This encodes CASSPPPGGGSDTQYF.

This rearrangement joins TRBV6-5 to TRBJ2-7; TRBD2 is a possible D gene (5 bases). CDR1 MNHEY and CDR2 SVGAGI come from the germline V gene. This CDR3 spans 15 amino acids. Trimming took 4 bases from V and 2 from J, leaving 15 bases between them. CDR3: CASSSEVAPTYEQYF. DNA for the CDR3: TGTGCCAGCAGTTCGGAGGTGGCTCCTACCTACGAGCAGTACTTC.

The V call is TRBV4-1, the J call TRBJ1-2; no clear D gene. CDR1 and CDR2 (germline): MGHRA, YSYEKL. Trimming took 4 bases from V and 4 from J, leaving 13 bases between them. The CDR3 covers 14 residues. The CDR3 sequence: CASSPGRLRYGYTF. The CDR3 DNA reads TGCGCCAGCAGCCCAGGCAGGCTCCGCTATGGCTACACCTTC.

This clone was picked up one time. The chain carries TRBV7-2 and TRBJ2-7; 15 bases are a match to TRBD2. The germline gives CDR1 SGHTA, CDR2 FQGNSA. The CDR3 sequence is 16 residues long. V dropped 2 bases and J dropped 7; count of bases not matched to a gene: 6. CDR3 nucleotide sequence: TGTGCCAGCAGCTTAAGGACTAGCGGGGGGGCTGGGGAGCAGTACTTC. Encoded protein: CASSLRTSGGAGEQYF.

This clone has just one count. CDR3 nucleotide sequence: TGCGCCAGCAGCGACAGGTTGGGCTACACCTTC. Translating gives CASSDRLGYTF. The chain uses TRBV4-1 and TRBJ1-2; the D gene is possibly TRBD1 (6 bases). The ends were cut back, 5 bases at V and 8 bases at J, with 9 bases in the middle. The CDR3 length is 11 residues. Per the germline V gene, CDR1 is MGHRA and CDR2 is YSYEKL.

The genes are TRBV4-1 and TRBJ2-5; no definite D call. The V end lost 3 bases, the J end lost 1 base, and 6 bases lay between the germline ends. CDR3 length equals 13 residues. In germline, CDR1 is MGHRA, CDR2 YSYEKL. Written as DNA, the CDR3 is TGCGCCAGCAGCCAGGCACCCCAAGAGACCCAGTACTTC. Translation: CASSQAPQETQYF.

The chain combines TRBV4-1 with TRBJ1-2; possibly TRBD1 for D (5 bases). The V gene lost 2 bases and the J gene lost 6 bases, with 13 bases spanning the gap. Germline CDR1 MGHRA, CDR2 YSYEKL. This CDR3 is 14 amino acids long. The CDR3 protein is CASSQRWGEDGYTF. The DNA of the CDR3 is TGCGCCAGCAGCCAACGGTGGGGCGAGGATGGCTACACCTTC.

This chain joins TRBV7-9 and TRBJ1-1, with D unclear. V lost 3 bases to trimming and J lost 8 bases, with 7 bases between them. This CDR3 is built from 11 residues. CDR1 is SEHNR and CDR2 is FQNEAQ in the germline V gene (reference sequence). CDR3 DNA sequence: TGTGCCAGCAGCTTCTCTTTGGAAGCTTTCTTT. Encoded protein: CASSFSLEAFF.

This rearrangement joins TRBV7-9 to TRBJ2-2; D may match TRBD1 or TRBD2 (5 bases each). This CDR3 is built from 15 residues. Germline V gene sequence: CDR1 SEHNR, CDR2 FQNEAQ (reference sequence). V lost 5 bases, J lost 5 bases, and 15 bases lay in between. The CDR3 coding sequence is TGTGCCAGCAGCCAGAGGCTAGGGGAGACCGGGGAGCTGTTTTTT. It translates to CASSQRLGETGELFF.

This chain joins TRBV28 and TRBJ1-2; the match to TRBD1 covers 9 bases. CDR3 length: 15 amino acids. Germline V gene sequence: CDR1 MDHEN, CDR2 SYDVKM. J lost 1 base, V lost 5 bases, and 5 bases had no gene match. The CDR3 sequence: CASSKQGARNYGYTF. DNA for the CDR3: TGTGCCAGCAGTAAACAGGGGGCGCGTAACTATGGCTACACCTTC.

This sequence joins TRBV6-6 and TRBJ2-1; 9 bases align to TRBD2. The V and J ends lost 3 bases and 8 bases, in that order; junction bases with no gene match: 5. Germline V gene sequence: CDR1 MNHNY, CDR2 SVGAGI (reference sequence). This CDR3 spans 14 amino acids. CDR3 DNA sequence: TGTGCCAGCAGTTATGGGGGACTAGCCCATGAGCAGTTCTTC. Translation: CASSYGGLAHEQFF.

The rearrangement uses TRBV5-1 and TRBJ2-5, with D possibly being TRBD1 (6 bases). Germline CDR1 SGHRS, CDR2 YFSETQ. Trimming stripped 4 bases from V and 1 base from J, with 14 bases between. This CDR3 has 15 residues. CDR3 in DNA: TGCGCCAGCAGCCGGGACATGACATTCCAAGAGACCCAGTACTTC. Translated: CASSRDMTFQETQYF.

The chain is built from TRBV2 and TRBJ2-1; TRBD1 aligns across 7 bases. V lost 4 bases, J lost 3 bases, and 6 bases stayed unmatched. This CDR3 has 15 amino acids. Per the germline V gene, CDR1 is SNHLY and CDR2 is FYNNEI. DNA of the CDR3: TGTGCCAGCAGTGGGCAGACAGGGCTCTACAATGAGCAGTTCTTC. Its translation: CASSGQTGLYNEQFF.

V is TRBV5-1 and J is TRBJ2-1, with D hard to call. The CDR3 runs to 14 residues. V lost 4 bases to trimming and J lost 7 bases, with 15 bases between them. CDR1 SGHRS and CDR2 YFSETQ come from the germline V gene. The CDR3 spells CASSNDNTGNEQFF. In nucleotides, the CDR3 is TGCGCCAGCAGCAACGATAACACCGGTAATGAGCAGTTCTTC. The variable domain in full, completed from reference TRBV5-1 and TRBJ2-1, reads KAGVTQTPRYLIKTRGQQVTLSCSPISGHRSVSWYQQTPGQGLQFLFEYFSETQRNKGNFPGRFSGRQFSNSRSEMNVSTLELGDSALYLCASSNDNTGNEQFFGPGTRLTVL.